This T cell receptor beta chain appears in the sequencing data of a study of T cells in Graves' hyperthyroidism and ophthalmopathy. Amplified regions were TCR beta CDR3 sequences from RNA transcripts. Primed by the HTBI set, a first-round RT-PCR was run on the TCR CDR3. TCRdb ran MiXCR on the multiplex PCR reads and lists one entry per CDR3 protein. Of hundreds of thousands of distinct CDR3 sequences in the sample, 20% were seen once. Findings and caveats of the study: Median prediction lead before ophthalmopathy onset was 5.5 to 7 months with the model.

Remarks on this clonotype: What it binds is not known.

The germline V gene encodes CDR1 SGHTA and CDR2 FQGNSA. V was trimmed by 3 bases and J by 3 bases, leaving 8 bases between them. CDR3 length: 13 amino acids. Diagnosing involved the use of clinical symptoms, serum thyroxine and TRAb, thyroid ultrasound and orbital computed tomography. This chain uses TRBV7-2 with TRBJ1-1; TRBD1 is a possible D gene (6 bases). Sequenced sample: blood. This receptor was identified in a man in his forties with Graves' ophthalmopathy. CDR3 region: CASSFHRDTEAFF. The CDR3 DNA reads as TGTGCCAGCAGCTTTCACAGGGACACTGAAGCTTTCTTT.